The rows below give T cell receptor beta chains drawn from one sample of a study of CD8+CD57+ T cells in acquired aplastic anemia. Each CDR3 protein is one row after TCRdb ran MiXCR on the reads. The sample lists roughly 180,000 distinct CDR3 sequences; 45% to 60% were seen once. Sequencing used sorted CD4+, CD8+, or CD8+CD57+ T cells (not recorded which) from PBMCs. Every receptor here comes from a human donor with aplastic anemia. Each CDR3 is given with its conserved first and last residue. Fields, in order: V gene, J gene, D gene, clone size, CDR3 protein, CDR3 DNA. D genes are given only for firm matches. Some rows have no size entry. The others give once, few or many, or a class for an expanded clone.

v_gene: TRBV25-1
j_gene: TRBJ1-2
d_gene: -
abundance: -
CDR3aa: CASRDSNYGYTF
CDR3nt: TGTGCCAGCAGAGATTCTAACTATGGCTACACCTTC

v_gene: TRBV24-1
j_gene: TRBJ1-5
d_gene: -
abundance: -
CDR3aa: CAASDLGGGQPQHF
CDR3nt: TGTGCCGCCAGTGATCTCGGGGGGGGGCAGCCCCAGCATTTT

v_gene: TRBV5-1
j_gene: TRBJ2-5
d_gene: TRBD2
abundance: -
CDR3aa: CASMASGGVETQYF
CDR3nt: TGCGCCAGCATGGCCAGCGGGGGTGTAGAGACCCAGTACTTC

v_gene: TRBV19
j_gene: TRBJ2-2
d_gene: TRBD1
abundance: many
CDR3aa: CASNRPLGTGATGELFF
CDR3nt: TGTGCCAGTAATCGTCCCCTCGGGACAGGAGCCACCGGGGAGCTGTTTTTT

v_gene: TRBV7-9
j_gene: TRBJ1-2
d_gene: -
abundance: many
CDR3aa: CASSPLTGEDYGYTF
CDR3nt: TGTGCCAGCAGCCCCCTGACTGGGGAGGACTATGGCTACACCTTC

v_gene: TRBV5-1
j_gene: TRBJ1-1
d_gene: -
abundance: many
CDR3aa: CASSPGGGTAFF
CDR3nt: TGCGCCAGCAGCCCCGGTGGGGGAACAGCTTTCTTT

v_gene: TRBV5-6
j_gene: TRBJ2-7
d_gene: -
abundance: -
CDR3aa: CASTATLSYEQYF
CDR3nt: TGTGCCAGCACCGCGACGCTCTCCTACGAGCAGTACTTC

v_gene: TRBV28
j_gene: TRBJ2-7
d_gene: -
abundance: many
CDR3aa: CASSPASYEQYF
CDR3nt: TGTGCCAGCAGTCCCGCCTCCTACGAGCAGTACTTC

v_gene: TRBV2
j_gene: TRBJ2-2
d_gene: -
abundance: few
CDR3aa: CASSPRDGELFF
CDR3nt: TGTGCCAGCAGCCCTAGGGACGGGGAGCTGTTTTTT

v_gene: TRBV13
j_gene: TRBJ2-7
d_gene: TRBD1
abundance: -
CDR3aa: CASSSTEDRVYEQYF
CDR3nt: TGTGCCAGCAGCTCAACGGAGGACAGGGTCTACGAGCAGTACTTC

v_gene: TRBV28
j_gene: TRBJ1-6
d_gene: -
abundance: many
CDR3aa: CASSGQNNSPLHF
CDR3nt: TGTGCCAGCAGTGGACAGAATAATTCACCCCTCCACTTT

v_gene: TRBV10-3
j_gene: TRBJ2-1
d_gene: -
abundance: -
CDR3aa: CAIRGSSSVGNEQFF
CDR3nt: TGTGCCATCAGGGGTTCTTCTAGTGTCGGGAATGAGCAGTTCTTC

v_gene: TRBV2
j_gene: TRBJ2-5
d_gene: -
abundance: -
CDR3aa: CASSEALLHKETQYF
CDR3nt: TGTGCCAGCAGTGAAGCCTTGCTACATAAAGAGACCCAGTACTTC

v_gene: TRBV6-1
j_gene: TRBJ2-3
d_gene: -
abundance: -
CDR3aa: CASRKEGSRVDQPQYF
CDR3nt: TGTGCCAGCAGAAAGGAAGGTAGCAGGGTTGATCAGCCCCAGTATTTT

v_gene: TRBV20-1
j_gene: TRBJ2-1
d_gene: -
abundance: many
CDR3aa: CSARQSLGTRNEQFF
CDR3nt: TGCAGTGCCCGTCAAAGTTTGGGGACACGCAATGAGCAGTTCTTC

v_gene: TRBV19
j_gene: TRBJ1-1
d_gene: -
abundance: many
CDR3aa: CASIDSDLYTEAFF
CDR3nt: TGTGCCAGTATCGATTCAGATTTGTACACTGAAGCTTTCTTT

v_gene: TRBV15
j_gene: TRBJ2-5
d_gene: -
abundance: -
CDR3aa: CATSTPRGTGETQYF
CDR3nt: TGTGCCACCAGCACTCCTAGGGGGACGGGTGAGACCCAGTACTTC

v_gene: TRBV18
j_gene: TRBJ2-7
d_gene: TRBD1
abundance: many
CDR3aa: CASSRAGGYHEQYF
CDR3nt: TGTGCCAGCTCACGGGCAGGGGGCTATCACGAGCAGTACTTC

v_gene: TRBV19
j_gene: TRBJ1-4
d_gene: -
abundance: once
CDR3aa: CASSIGGGGEKLFF
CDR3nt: TGTGCCAGTAGTATAGGGGGTGGAGGTGAAAAACTGTTTTTT

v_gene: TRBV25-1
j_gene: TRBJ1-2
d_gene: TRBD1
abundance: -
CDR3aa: CASSDSTGVRVYGYTF
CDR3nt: TGTGCCAGCAGTGACTCGACAGGGGTACGAGTCTATGGCTACACCTTC

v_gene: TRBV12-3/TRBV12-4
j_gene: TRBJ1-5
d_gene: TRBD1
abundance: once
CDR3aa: CASSLGDSQVQPQHF
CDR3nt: TGTGCCAGCAGTTTGGGGGACAGCCAGGTTCAGCCCCAGCATTTT

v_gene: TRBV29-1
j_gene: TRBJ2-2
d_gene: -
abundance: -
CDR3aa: CSVGRGATGELFF
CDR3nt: TGCAGCGTTGGCAGGGGGGCTACCGGGGAGCTGTTTTTT

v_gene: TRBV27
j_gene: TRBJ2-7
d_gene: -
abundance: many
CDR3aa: CASKLGYEQYF
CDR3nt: TGTGCCAGCAAATTGGGCTACGAGCAGTACTTC

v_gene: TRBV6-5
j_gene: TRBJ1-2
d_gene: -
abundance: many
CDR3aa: CASSYAGGGYTF
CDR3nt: TGTGCCAGCAGTTACGCAGGAGGTGGCTACACCTTC

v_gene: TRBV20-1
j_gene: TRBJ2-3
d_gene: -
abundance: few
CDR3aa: CSARVGFDDTQYF
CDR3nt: TGCAGTGCCAGAGTGGGGTTTGATGATACGCAGTATTTT

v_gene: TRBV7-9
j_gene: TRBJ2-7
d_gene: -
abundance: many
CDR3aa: CASSFPANTYEQYF
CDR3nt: TGTGCCAGCAGCTTCCCCGCAAACACCTACGAGCAGTACTTC

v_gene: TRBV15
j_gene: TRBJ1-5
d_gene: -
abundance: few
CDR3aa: CATTREYSGANQPQHF
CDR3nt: TGTGCCACCACTAGGGAGTACTCAGGAGCAAATCAGCCCCAGCATTTT

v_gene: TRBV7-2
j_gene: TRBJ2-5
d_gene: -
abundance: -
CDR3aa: CASSLTRNQETQYF
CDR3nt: TGTGCCAGCAGCTTAACACGGAACCAAGAGACCCAGTACTTC

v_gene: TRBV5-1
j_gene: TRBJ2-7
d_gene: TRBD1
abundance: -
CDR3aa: CASSDRQGAHEQYF
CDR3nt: TGCGCCAGCAGCGACCGACAGGGTGCCCACGAGCAGTACTTC

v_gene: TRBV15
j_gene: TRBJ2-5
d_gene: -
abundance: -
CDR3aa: CATSRVARLEQYF
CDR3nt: TGTGCCACCAGCAGAGTAGCTCGGCTAGAGCAGTACTTC

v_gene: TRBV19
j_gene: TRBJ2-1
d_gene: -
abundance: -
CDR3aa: CASSAQYRNNEQFF
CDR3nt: TGTGCCAGTAGTGCTCAGTACAGGAACAATGAGCAGTTCTTC

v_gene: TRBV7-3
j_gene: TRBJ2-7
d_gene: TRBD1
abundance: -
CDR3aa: CASCSGTGDYEQYF
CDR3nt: TGTGCCAGCTGCTCCGGGACAGGGGATTACGAGCAGTACTTC

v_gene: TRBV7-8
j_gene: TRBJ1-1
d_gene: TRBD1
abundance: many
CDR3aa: CASSLGQGDITEAFF
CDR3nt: TGTGCCAGCAGCCTCGGACAGGGCGATATTACTGAAGCTTTCTTT

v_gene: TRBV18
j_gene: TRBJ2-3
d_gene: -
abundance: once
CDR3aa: CASSPPIDTQYF
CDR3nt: TGTGCCAGCTCACCACCGATAGATACGCAGTATTTT

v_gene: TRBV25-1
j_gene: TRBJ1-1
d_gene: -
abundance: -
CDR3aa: CASSYLQGTEAFF
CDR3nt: TGTGCCAGCAGTTATTTGCAGGGGACTGAAGCTTTCTTT

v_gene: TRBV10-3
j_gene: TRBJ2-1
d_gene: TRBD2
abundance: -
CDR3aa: CASSPEAGGSYNEQFF
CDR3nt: TGTGCCAGCAGCCCCGAAGCGGGGGGCTCCTACAATGAGCAGTTCTTC

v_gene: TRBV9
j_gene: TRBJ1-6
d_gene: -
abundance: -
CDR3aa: CASSAGNGGELPLHF
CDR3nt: TGTGCCAGCAGCGCAGGGAACGGGGGTGAGTTGCCCCTCCACTTT

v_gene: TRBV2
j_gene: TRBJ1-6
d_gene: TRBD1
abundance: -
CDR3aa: CASNAGTGSSSPLHF
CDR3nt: TGTGCCAGCAATGCTGGGACAGGGAGTAGTTCACCCCTCCACTTT

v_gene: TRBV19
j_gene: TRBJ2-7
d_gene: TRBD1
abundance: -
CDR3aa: CASGSGQGRYEQYF
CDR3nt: TGTGCCAGTGGTTCGGGACAGGGGCGTTACGAGCAGTACTTC

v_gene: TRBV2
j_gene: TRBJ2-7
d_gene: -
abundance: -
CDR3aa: CASSDWVEQYF
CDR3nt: TGTGCCAGCAGTGATTGGGTCGAGCAGTACTTC

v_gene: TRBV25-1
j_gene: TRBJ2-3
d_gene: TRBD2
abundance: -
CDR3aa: CASSLAASGGGTDTQYF
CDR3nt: TGTGCCAGCAGTTTGGCGGCTAGCGGGGGGGGCACAGATACGCAGTATTTT

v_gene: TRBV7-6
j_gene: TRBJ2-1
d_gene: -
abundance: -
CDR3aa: CASSLWQGHRPRLNEQFF
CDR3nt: TGTGCCAGCAGCTTGTGGCAGGGTCACCGCCCACGCCTCAATGAGCAGTTCTTC

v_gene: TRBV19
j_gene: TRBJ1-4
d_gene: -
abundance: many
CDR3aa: CASSRRVNEKLFF
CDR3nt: TGTGCCAGTAGTCGCCGGGTCAATGAAAAACTGTTTTTT

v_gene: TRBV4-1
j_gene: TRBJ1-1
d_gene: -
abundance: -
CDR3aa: CASSPRGRDGLVSRVNTEAFF
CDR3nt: TGCGCCAGCAGCCCGCGAGGACGGGATGGTCTAGTTTCTCGAGTGAACACTGAAGCTTTCTTT

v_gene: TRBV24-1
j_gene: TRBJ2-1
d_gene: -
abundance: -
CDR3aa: CATSGGYNEQFF
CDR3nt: TGTGCCACCAGTGGGGGATACAATGAGCAGTTCTTC

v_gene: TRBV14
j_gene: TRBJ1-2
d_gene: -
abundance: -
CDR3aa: CASTPERGTSLGYGYTF
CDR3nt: TGTGCCAGCACCCCGGAGAGGGGCACATCTCTAGGTTATGGCTACACCTTC

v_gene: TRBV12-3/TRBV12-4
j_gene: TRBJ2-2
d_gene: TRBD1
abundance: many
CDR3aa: CASSRTGYTGELFF
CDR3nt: TGTGCCAGCAGCCGGACAGGTTACACCGGGGAGCTGTTTTTT

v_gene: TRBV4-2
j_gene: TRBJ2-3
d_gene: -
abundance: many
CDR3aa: CASSPPKGGGTDTQYF
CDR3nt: TGTGCCAGCAGCCCACCAAAGGGCGGGGGCACAGATACGCAGTATTTT